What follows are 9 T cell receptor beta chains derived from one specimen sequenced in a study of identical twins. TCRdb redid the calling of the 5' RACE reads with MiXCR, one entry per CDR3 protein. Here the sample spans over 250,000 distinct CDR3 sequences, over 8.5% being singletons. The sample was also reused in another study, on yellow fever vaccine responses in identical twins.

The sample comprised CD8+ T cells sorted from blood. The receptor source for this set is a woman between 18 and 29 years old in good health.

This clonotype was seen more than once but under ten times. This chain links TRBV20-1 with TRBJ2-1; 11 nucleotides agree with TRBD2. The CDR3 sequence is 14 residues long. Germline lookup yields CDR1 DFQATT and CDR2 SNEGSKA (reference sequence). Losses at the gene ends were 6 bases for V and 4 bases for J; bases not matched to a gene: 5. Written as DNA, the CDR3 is TGCAGTGCGCCGGGACTAGCGGAGTACAATGAGCAGTTCTTC. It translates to CSAPGLAEYNEQFF.

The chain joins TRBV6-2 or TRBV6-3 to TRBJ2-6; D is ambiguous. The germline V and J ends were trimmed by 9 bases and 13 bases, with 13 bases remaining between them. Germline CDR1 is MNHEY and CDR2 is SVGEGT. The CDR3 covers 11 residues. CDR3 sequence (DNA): TGTGCCAGGCAGTTAAATGTGGTCCTGACTTTC. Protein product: CARQLNVVLTF.

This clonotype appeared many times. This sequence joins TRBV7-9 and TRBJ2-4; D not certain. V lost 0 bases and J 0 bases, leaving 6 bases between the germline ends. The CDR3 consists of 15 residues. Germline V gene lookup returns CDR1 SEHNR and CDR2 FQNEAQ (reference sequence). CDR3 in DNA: TGTGCCAGCAGCTTAGCTAGTCTAGCCAAAAACATTCAGTACTTC. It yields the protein CASSLASLAKNIQYF. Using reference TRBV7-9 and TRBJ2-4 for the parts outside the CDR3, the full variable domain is DTGVSQNPRHKITKRGQNVTFRCDPISEHNRLYWYRQTLGQGPEFLTYFQNEAQLEKSRLLSDRFSAERPKGSFSTLEIQRTEQGDSAMYLCASSLASLAKNIQYFGAGTRLSVL.

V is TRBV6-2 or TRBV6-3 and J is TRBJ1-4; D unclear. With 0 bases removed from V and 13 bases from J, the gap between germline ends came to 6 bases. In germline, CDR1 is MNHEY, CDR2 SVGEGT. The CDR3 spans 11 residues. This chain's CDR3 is CASSYSRILFF. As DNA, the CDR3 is TGTGCCAGCAGTTACTCGCGGATACTGTTTTTT.

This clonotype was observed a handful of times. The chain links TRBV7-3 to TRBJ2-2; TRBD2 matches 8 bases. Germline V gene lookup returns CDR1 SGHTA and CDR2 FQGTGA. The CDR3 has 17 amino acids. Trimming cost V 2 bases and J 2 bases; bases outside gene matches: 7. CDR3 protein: CASSLPERGPNTGELFF. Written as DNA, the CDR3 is TGTGCCAGCAGCTTACCCGAGCGGGGGCCAAACACCGGGGAGCTGTTTTTT.

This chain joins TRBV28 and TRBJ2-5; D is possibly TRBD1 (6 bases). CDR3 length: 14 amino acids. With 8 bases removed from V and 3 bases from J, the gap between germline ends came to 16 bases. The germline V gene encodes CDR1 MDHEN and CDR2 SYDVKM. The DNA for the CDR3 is TGTGCCAGCTCCCTCCACGGACAGAAAGAGACCCAGTACTTC. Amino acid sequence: CASSLHGQKETQYF.

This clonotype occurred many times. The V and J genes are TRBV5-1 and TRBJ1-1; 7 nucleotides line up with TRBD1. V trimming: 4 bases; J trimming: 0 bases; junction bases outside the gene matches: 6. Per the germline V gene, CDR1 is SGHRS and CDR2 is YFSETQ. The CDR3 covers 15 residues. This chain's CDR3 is CASSIRTGLNTEAFF. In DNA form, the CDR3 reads TGCGCCAGCAGCATCCGGACAGGATTGAACACTGAAGCTTTCTTT.

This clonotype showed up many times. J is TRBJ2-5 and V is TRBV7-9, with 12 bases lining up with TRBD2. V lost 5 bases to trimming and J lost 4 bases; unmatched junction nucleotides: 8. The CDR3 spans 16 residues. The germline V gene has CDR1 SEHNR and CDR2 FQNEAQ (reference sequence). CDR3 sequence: CASSKSLAGGRETQYF. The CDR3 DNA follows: TGTGCCAGCAGCAAATCACTAGCGGGAGGACGAGAGACCCAGTACTTC.

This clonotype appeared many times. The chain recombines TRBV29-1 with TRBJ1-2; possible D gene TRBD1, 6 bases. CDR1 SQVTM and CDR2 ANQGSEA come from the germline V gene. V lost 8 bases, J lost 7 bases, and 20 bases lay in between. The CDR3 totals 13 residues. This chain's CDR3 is CSTDRRPLGGYTF. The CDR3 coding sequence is TGCAGCACTGACAGGCGCCCCTTAGGTGGCTACACCTTC.